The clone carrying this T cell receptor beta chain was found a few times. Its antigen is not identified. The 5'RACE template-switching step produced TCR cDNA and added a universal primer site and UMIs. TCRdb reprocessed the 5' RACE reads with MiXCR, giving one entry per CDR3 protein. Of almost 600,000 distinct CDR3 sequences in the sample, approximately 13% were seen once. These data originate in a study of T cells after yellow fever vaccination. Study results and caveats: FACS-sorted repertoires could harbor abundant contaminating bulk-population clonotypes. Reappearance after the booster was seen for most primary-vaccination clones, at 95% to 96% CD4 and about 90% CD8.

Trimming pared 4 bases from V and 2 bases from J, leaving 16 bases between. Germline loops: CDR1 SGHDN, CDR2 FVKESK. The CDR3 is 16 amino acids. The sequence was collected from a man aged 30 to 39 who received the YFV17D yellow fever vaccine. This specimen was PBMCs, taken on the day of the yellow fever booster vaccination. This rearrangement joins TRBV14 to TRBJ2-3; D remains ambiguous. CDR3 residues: CASSLTRGLNTDTQYF. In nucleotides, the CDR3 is TGTGCCAGCAGCCTCACGCGTGGCCTTAACACAGATACGCAGTATTTT.